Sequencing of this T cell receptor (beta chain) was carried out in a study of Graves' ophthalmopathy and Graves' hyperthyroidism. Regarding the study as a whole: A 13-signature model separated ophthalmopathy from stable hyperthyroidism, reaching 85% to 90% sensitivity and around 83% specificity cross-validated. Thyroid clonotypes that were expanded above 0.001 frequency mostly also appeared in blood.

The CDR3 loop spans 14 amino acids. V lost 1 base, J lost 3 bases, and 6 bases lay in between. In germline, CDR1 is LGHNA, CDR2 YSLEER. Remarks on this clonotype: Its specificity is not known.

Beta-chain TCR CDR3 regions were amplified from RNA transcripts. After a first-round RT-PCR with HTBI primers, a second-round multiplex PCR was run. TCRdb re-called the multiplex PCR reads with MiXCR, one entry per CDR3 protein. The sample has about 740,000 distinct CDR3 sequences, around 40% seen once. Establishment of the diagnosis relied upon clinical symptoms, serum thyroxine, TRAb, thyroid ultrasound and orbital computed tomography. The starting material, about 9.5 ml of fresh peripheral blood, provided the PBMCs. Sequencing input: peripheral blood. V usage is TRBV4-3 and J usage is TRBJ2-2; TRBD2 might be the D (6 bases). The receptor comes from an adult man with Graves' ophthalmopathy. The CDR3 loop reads CASSQGEDTGELFF. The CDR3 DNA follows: TGCGCCAGCAGCCAAGGGGAGGACACCGGGGAGCTGTTTTTT.